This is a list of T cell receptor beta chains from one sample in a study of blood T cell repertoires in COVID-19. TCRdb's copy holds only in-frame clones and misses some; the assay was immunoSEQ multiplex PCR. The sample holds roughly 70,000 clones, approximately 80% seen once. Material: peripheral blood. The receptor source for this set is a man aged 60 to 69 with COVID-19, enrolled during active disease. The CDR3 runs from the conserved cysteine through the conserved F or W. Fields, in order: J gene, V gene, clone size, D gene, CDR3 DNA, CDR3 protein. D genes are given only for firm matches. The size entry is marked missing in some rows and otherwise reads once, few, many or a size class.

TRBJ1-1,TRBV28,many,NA,TGTGCCAGCAGTTCAACAGGGTACTCCCCTGAAGCTTTCTTT,CASSSTGYSPEAFF
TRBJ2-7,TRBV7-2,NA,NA,TGTGCCAGCAGCCGCTCGGGACTCAGCTCCTACGAGCAGTACTTC,CASSRSGLSSYEQYF
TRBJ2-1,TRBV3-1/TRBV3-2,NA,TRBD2,TGTGCCAGCAGCCAAATGGGGGGGGAGCAGTTCTTC,CASSQMGGEQFF
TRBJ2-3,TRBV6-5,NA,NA,TGTGCCAGCAGTCGGGGATTACTCACAGATACGCAGTATTTT,CASSRGLLTDTQYF
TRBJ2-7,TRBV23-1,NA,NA,TGCGCCAGACAGGGCTCCTACGAGCAGTACTTC,CARQGSYEQYF
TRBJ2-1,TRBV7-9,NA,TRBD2,TGTGCCAGCAGCTTACGGACTAGCGGACTAAATCAGCAGTTCTTC,CASSLRTSGLNQQFF
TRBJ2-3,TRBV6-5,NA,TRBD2,TGTGCCGGGGCTTTCGGAGCGGGGGGGGCAGATACGCAGTATTTT,CAGAFGAGGADTQYF
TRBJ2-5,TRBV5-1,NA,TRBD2,TGCGCCAGCAGCCTAGCGGGCCTGGGAGAGACCCAGTACTTC,CASSLAGLGETQYF
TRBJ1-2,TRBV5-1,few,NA,TGCGCCAGCAGCTTCGGACCGGAGGGCTATGGCTACACCTTC,CASSFGPEGYGYTF
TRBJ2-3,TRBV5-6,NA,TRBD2,TGTGCCAGCAGCCCAGGGAGGGCGAGCACAGATACGCAGTATTTT,CASSPGRASTDTQYF
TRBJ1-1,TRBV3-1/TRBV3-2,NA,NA,TGTGCCAGCAGCCAGATCTCGGGGAGGGCTGAAGCTTTCTTT,CASSQISGRAEAFF
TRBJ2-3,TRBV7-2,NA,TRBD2,TGTGCCAGCAGCTCCCGACGCGGGGGGGGCACAGATACGCAGTATTTT,CASSSRRGGGTDTQYF
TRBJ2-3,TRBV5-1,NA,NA,TGCGCCAGCAGCTTGGATGGCAGGGTGACAGATACGCAGTATTTT,CASSLDGRVTDTQYF
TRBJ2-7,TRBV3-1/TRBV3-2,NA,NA,TGTGCCAGCGCCGGTGCCTACGAGCAGTACTTC,CASAGAYEQYF
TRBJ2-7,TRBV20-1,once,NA,TGCAGTGCTAGTGCCGGGACTCGGGAGCAGTACTTC,CSASAGTREQYF
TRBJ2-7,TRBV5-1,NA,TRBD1,TGCGCCAGCAGCTCCCCAGGGGGATACGAGCAGTACTTC,CASSSPGGYEQYF
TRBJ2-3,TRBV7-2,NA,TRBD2,TGTGCCAGCAGCATAATGGGGACTAGCGGGATTCGTAGCACAGATACGCAGTATTTT,CASSIMGTSGIRSTDTQYF
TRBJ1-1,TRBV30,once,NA,TGTGCCTGGAGTGTGGGGGCGCAGACTGAAGCTTTCTTT,CAWSVGAQTEAFF
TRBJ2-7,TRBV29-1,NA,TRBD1,TGCAGCGTTGAAGAGTTGCAGGGGGCGGGGGAGCAGTACTTC,CSVEELQGAGEQYF
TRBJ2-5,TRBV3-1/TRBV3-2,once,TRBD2,TGTGCCAGCAGCCCCCTGGGGGGGGTTTGGGGTGGCGAGACCCAGTACTTC,CASSPLGGVWGGETQYF
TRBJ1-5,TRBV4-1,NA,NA,TGCGCCAGCAATTCAGGGGCCGGCAATCAGCCCCAGCATTTT,CASNSGAGNQPQHF
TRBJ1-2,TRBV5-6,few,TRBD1,TGTGCCAGCAGCTCACAGGGGGCAGACGGCTACACCTTC,CASSSQGADGYTF
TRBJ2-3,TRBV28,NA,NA,TGTGCCAGCAGTTTACTTCAGAAAACAGATACGCAGTATTTT,CASSLLQKTDTQYF
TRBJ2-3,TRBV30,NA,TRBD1,TGTGCCTGGAGAAGGACAGGGGGATTCACAGATACGCAGTATTTT,CAWRRTGGFTDTQYF
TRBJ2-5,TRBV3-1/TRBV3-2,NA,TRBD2,TGTGCCAGCAGCCAAGGTAGCGGGTCGGGGATAGAGACCCAGTACTTC,CASSQGSGSGIETQYF
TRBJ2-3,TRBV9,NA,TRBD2,TGTGCCAGCAGCTTCCGGGACTACCGCACAGATACGCAGTATTTT,CASSFRDYRTDTQYF
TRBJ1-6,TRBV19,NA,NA,TGTGCCAGTAGTAGTCAGGGGATTAATTCACCCCTCCACTTT,CASSSQGINSPLHF
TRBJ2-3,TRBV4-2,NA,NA,TGTGCCAGCAGCCAGGCACAGGGTGCAAAGGCCAAAGATACGCAGTATTTT,CASSQAQGAKAKDTQYF
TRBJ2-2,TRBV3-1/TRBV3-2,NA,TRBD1,TGTGCCAGCAGCCCCCCGGGACAGGCATTAAACACCGGGGAGCTGTTTTTT,CASSPPGQALNTGELFF
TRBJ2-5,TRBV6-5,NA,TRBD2,TGTGCCAGCAGTCGGGGACTAGCCCAGGAGACCCAGTACTTC,CASSRGLAQETQYF
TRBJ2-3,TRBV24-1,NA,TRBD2,TGTGCCACCAGTGACGCGAACCCGACTAGCGGGAGGTTAGATACGCAGTATTTT,CATSDANPTSGRLDTQYF
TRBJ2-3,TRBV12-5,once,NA,TGTGCTAGTGGTTTGGTAACAGGCACAGATACGCAGTATTTT,CASGLVTGTDTQYF
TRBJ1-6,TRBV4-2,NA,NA,TGTGCCAGCAGCCAAGATGTACACCGCCCCAATTCACCCCTCCACTTT,CASSQDVHRPNSPLHF
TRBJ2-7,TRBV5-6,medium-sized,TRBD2,TGTGCCAGCAGCTCGGGACTAAGCTCCTACGAGCAGTACTTC,CASSSGLSSYEQYF
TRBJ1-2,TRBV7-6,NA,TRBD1,TGTGCCAGCAGCCTCAATTACAGGGGCAGCTACACCTTC,CASSLNYRGSYTF
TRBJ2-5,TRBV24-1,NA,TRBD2,TGTGCCACCAGTGATCCCGGGACTAGCGGCTTCGAGACCCAGTACTTC,CATSDPGTSGFETQYF
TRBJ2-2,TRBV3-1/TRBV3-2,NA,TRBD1,TGTGCCAGCAGTCTAGGGGGCGCGAGGACCGGGGAGCTGTTTTTT,CASSLGGARTGELFF
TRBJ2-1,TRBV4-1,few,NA,TGCGCCAGCACCGACGTAGTGACTCCCGTGCCCAATGAGCAGTTCTTC,CASTDVVTPVPNEQFF
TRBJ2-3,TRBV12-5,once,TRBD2,TGTGCTAGTGGTCCGGGACTATCCACAGATACGCAGTATTTT,CASGPGLSTDTQYF
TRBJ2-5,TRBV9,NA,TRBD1,TGTGCCAGCAGCGTAGGACAGGGAGTAAAAGAGACCCAGTACTTC,CASSVGQGVKETQYF
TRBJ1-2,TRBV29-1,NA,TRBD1,TGCAGCGTTGTGGACAGGGCACTCGGCTATGGCTACACCTTC,CSVVDRALGYGYTF
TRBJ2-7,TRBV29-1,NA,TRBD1,TGCAGCGTTGACGAATCGCAGGGGGCCTACGAGCAGTACTTC,CSVDESQGAYEQYF
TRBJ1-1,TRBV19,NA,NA,TGTGCCAGTAGTATAGACAGAATGAACACTGAAGCTTTCTTT,CASSIDRMNTEAFF
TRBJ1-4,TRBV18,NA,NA,TGTGCCAGCTCGTCCGCGGTAGGAGAAAAACTGTTTTTT,CASSSAVGEKLFF
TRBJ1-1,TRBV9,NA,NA,TGTGCCAGCAGCGACAGAGACACTGAAGCTTTCTTT,CASSDRDTEAFF
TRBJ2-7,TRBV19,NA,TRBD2,TGTGCCAGTAAGATAGCGGGAGGCTACGAGCAGTACTTC,CASKIAGGYEQYF
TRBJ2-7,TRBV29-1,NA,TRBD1,TGCAGCGTTGTTGGGGGACAGGGGGCCAACGAGCAGTACTTC,CSVVGGQGANEQYF
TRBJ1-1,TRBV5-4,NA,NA,TGTGCCAGCAGCTTGACAGGGTCTCTGGCTTTCTTT,CASSLTGSLAFF
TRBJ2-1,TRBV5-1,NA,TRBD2,TGCGCCAGCAGCCTCGTAGCGGGGGTTGGCTACAATGAGCAGTTCTTC,CASSLVAGVGYNEQFF
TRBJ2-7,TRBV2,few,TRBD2,TGTGCCAGCAGTTACGGGGGGGCATACGAGCAGTACTTC,CASSYGGAYEQYF